The entry below gives a single TCR beta chain sequence along with its context. Its specificity is unknown. The data originate from a study of shared clonotypes between healthy human individuals. Study overall: Sampling drew on donors who were a couple of women and a few men aged 18 to 49. Regarding the study as a whole: Larger estimated richness was generally seen in naive subsets than in memory subsets.

The donor cohort consisted entirely of Caucasian adults residing in Nashville, Tennessee. The authors loaded 200 ng DNA, roughly 33,000 T cell genomes, into sorted-subset replicate PCRs. The repertoire was sequenced with immunoSEQ multiplex PCR; TCRdb's copy has only in-frame clones and lacks some. The table has 150,000 to 200,000 clones, about 93% seen once; the top ten hold more than 0.06%. The CDR3 has 12 amino acids. Germline CDR1 and CDR2: MNHNS and SASEGT. V lost 7 bases and J lost 3, with 9 bases in between. This chain links TRBV6-1 with TRBJ1-2; D possibly corresponds to TRBD1 (5 bases). The sequence came from a woman aged 25 to 39 in good health. Sequenced sample: naive CD4+ T cells sorted from blood. The subset here: CD45RA+ positively selected. CDR3: CASNPGDYGYTF. Written as DNA, the CDR3 is TGTGCCAGCAACCCGGGGGACTATGGCTACACCTTC.